Listed here is a single TCR beta chain. Its antigen is currently unknown. This record belongs to a study of T cells in Graves' hyperthyroidism and ophthalmopathy. Study-level points and caveats: In the analysis, a 13 V-J model separated ophthalmopathy from stable hyperthyroidism.

Using RNA transcripts as the source, TCR beta CDR3 regions were amplified. HTBI primers were employed in a first-round RT-PCR of the TCR CDR3. A single record per CDR3 protein comes from TCRdb applying MiXCR to the multiplex PCR reads. The repertoire holds roughly 130,000 distinct CDR3 sequences, with approximately 20% as singletons. With 4 bases clipped from V and 3 bases from J, the junction kept 8 bases outside the gene matches. Germline V lookup: CDR1 DFQATT, CDR2 SNEGSKA (reference sequence). The CDR3 runs 15 residues. The chain uses TRBV20-1 and TRBJ2-1; TRBD1 matches 8 bases. Sequencing was carried out using blood. This TCR was sampled from a woman aged 45-60 years with Graves' hyperthyroidism that later progressed to Graves' ophthalmopathy. The CDR3 reads CSATPGTGLYNEQFF. The CDR3 nucleotides are TGCAGTGCTACCCCCGGGACAGGCCTCTACAATGAGCAGTTCTTC.